Described below is a single T cell receptor (beta chain) sequence and its context. There are many counts of this clonotype. Its antigen target is currently unknown. Nothing much larger sits one base from this clone, and base qualities are not available. These data are taken from a study of regulatory T cells in long-lasting Graves disease (dated by TCRdb to the early 2020s). Some background on the complete study: In the newly diagnosed Graves' disease group, patients had been taking antithyroid drugs for less than 3 months. A total of about 35 samples underwent TCR sequencing, from roughly 13 patients with persistent Graves' disease and about 20 patients with newly diagnosed Graves' disease. Peripheral blood TCR sequencing and RNA sequencing compared persistent Graves' disease patients with newly diagnosed Graves' disease patients. The study was conducted in China and was registered as a clinical trial.

Library preparation used multiplex PCR. For sequencing, an Illumina HiSeq 4000 was employed. To build TCR beta libraries, CDR3 regions were amplified by Arm-PCR using iRepertoire HTBI primers. PCR products were gel purified before sequencing. Under the source paper's analysis protocol: Across samples, 62 TRBV and roughly 15 TRBJ segments were identified and used for gene usage analysis of CDR3 amino acid clonotypes. Filtered high-quality paired reads were merged into contigs using COPE and FqMerger. BLAST was used to align contigs to IMGT TRBV, TRBD and TRBJ reference genes, and CDR3 was defined according to IMGT. Clonotypes above 0.1% frequency were classified as highly expanded clones. Repertoire diversity was measured by Shannon entropy, and V-J evenness by the Gini coefficient. A clonotype found in more than one individual was treated as public. The public sequencing data were trimmed at Q25 with fastp and processed into clonotypes with MiXCR by TCRdb, which kept only in-frame beta chains. Rows with a matching CDR3 protein are joined into one entry that keeps the most common DNA and genes. The V and J calls were not made by the authors but by TCRdb's processing. This sample has roughly 610,000 distinct CDR3 sequences in its table, and 16% of those were observed once. The top ten clones comprise 12% of the sample.

Sample time point, as interpreted from the label and publication: newly diagnosed GD, antithyroid drugs for less than 3 months. RNA was extracted from PBMCs in TRIzol for both TCR sequencing and RNA sequencing. Graves' disease was diagnosed according to American Thyroid Association guidelines. Patients for the study were recruited at an endocrinology department in Xi'an, China. From each patient, around 8.3 milliliters of peripheral blood was collected into an EDTA anticoagulant tube. Ficoll Paque Plus density gradient separation was used to isolate PBMCs, and no further T cell sorting was performed. An Agilent 2100 Bioanalyzer and agarose gel were used to check RNA quality, while a NanoDrop 2000 measured RNA concentration. Findings and caveats that apply to the study as a whole: Compared with newly diagnosed patients, patients with persistent Graves' disease had lower TCR Shannon entropy and fewer highly expanded clones, which suggests clonal expansion. TRBV28, TRBJ1-2 and TRBJ2-5 were preferentially used in persistent disease, while TRBV20-1 and TRBJ2-1 were favored in newly diagnosed disease. Sequencing and analysis were restricted to the TCR beta chain. The authors noted that the small sample size was a limitation that may lower accuracy. Persistent patients shared more public clonotypes among themselves (around 2,500) than newly diagnosed patients did (nearly 1,000). Because the primary lesion, thyroid tissue, could not be accessed, the study looked at peripheral blood alone.

V is reduced by 6 bases and J by 7 bases, leaving a spacing of 6 bases between them. CDR1 and CDR2, per the germline V gene (reference sequence), are DFQATT and SNEGSKA. From its cysteine to its phenylalanine, the CDR3 spans 10 amino acids. Kept here is only the CDR3 DNA, which spans 30 bases and is read in frame from base 1. The same specimen was also included in a second study, on T cells in Graves' hyperthyroidism and ophthalmopathy. As the second publication notes: Stable Graves' hyperthyroidism was defined as the absence of progression to ophthalmopathy over 18 months of follow-up. Hyperthyroidism patients were newly diagnosed, with disease duration under 2 months, and aged 18 to 65 years. Exclusion was applied to patients with uncontrolled infections, other autoimmune diseases, pregnancy or lactation. Diagnoses relied on clinical symptoms, serum thyroxine and TRAb, thyroid ultrasound and orbital computed tomography. For the first round of RT-PCR on the TCR CDR3, the HTBI primer set was used together with the Qiagen OneStep RT-PCR kit. Most expanded thyroid clonotypes (frequency above 0.001) were also detected in blood, a finding suggesting that blood repertoires may reflect thyroid immune responses. A 13 V-J signature model separated ophthalmopathy from stable hyperthyroidism, with roughly 88% sensitivity and around 84% specificity in cross-validation and 80%/75% in testing. In validation, the model predicted progression to ophthalmopathy with about 71% sensitivity and 72% to 85% specificity, a median of approximately 6.7 months before onset. To identify distinguishing TCR V-J signatures, a discovery cohort of 100 patients was used, comprising some 45 with Graves' ophthalmopathy and around 57 with stable Graves' hyperthyroidism. Prospective prediction of ophthalmopathy was tested in an independent validation cohort of approximately 19 hyperthyroidism patients and around 16 patients who later progressed to ophthalmopathy. The roughly 91 discovery patients were randomly divided into training and test sets at a 7:3 ratio. In addition, the study compared T-cell repertoires in thyroid tissue and in blood from five to seven Graves' hyperthyroidism patients. After sampling, hyperthyroidism patients received methimazole starting at 30 mg daily, and ophthalmopathy patients received high-dose intravenous methylprednisolone. Libraries were constructed in a second round of multiplex PCR, after which size selection and purification were performed. Paired-end sequencing of the libraries was performed with 100 bp reads on an Illumina HiSeq2000. SOAPnuke was used to process the raw data, removing reads that contained adapters or uncalled bases, had a mean Phred below 15, or lacked an exact match to the constant primer or identifier. High-quality paired reads were merged with COPE v1.2.5, and unique nucleotide sequences were defined as clonotypes. MiTCR v1.1 was used to align clonotypes to the IMGT TRBV, TRBD and TRBJ reference segments. The analysis included only V-J combinations with a frequency above 0.0001, which together covered roughly 99% of the repertoires. The TCS score was defined as F50 (clonal expansion) divided by E x V (chaos), with BLOSUM62-based TCRdist calculated between CDR3 peptides within each V-J. Welch's t-statistics and random forest reduced roughly 530 V-J features to fewer than 15, which were used in a naive Bayes classifier (R e1071). Sample size was not statistically predetermined, and investigators were not blinded to group allocation. According to the paper, TCR Vbeta CDR3 sequencing was carried out on 135 peripheral blood samples, which came from fewer than 50 ophthalmopathy, under 80 hyperthyroidism and about 17 progressor patients.

This sequence originates from a man between 18 and 29 years old with Graves disease. Donor details come from another sample of the same person, matched by shared clones. The chain is assembled from TRBV20-1 and TRBJ2-2; the D gene cannot be named for sure. The starting material was peripheral blood mononuclear cells (PBMCs), obtained at new diagnosis, from a patient treated with antithyroid drugs. The bases read TGCAGTGCCTGGGACGGGGAGCTGTTTTTT. It encodes CSAWDGELFF.